The 24 T cell receptor beta chains listed next were all sequenced from one sample in a study of CD4 T cells in relation to SARS-CoV-2 and coronaviruses (dated by TCRdb to 2020 to 2022). Libraries were constructed by the immunoSEQ multiplex PCR assay. The table was pulled from immuneACCESS by TCRdb, which kept in-frame rearrangements only. Such tables lose some clones; where checked, under half of the loss comes from unresolved V genes, and the rest has no known cause. For this sample there are fewer than 25,000 clones; less than 85% appear just once. 25% to 30% of the sample goes to the ten largest clones. Their target antigens are unknown. CD4+ T cells from unexposed donors were collected before the COVID-19 pandemic (2011-2018). The EasySep CD4+ T cell isolation kit was used to isolate CD4+ T cells once the cultures had run for more than 8 days. What was sequenced was CD4+ T cells from PBMCs, cultured in vitro. The receptors stem from a human donor in good health.

The rearrangement links TRBV10-3 to TRBJ1-1; TRBD1 matches at 8 bases. Per germline, CDR1 ENHRY and CDR2 SYGVKD. J was trimmed by 7 bases and V by 6 bases; bases with no gene match: 10. The CDR3 extends over 14 amino acids. Written as DNA, the CDR3 is TGTGCCATCAGACCGACAGGGGAGGTAGGTGAAGCTTTCTTT. It codes for CAIRPTGEVGEAFF.

The gene calls are TRBV6-5 and TRBJ2-5; D is possibly TRBD2 (5 bases). This CDR3 comprises 12 residues. From germline, CDR1 is MNHEY and CDR2 SVGAGI. The V gene lost 6 bases and the J gene lost 5 bases, with 10 bases spanning the gap. The DNA for the CDR3 is TGTGCCAGCAGGGGCGGGTTTGAGACCCAGTACTTC. Encoded protein: CASRGGFETQYF.

This clone showed up just once. The chain uses TRBV24-1 and TRBJ2-5, with a possible D match to TRBD1 (5 bases). Trimming took off 4 bases at V and 3 bases at J, with 8 bases between the two ends. There are 13 residues in the CDR3. CDR1 and CDR2 from the germline V gene are KGHDR and SFDVKD. The CDR3 DNA reads TGTGCCACCAGTGAGGCAGGGAAAGAGACCCAGTACTTC. Amino acid sequence: CATSEAGKETQYF.

V usage is TRBV10-3 and J usage is TRBJ1-5; 7 nucleotides agree with TRBD1. Germline CDR1 and CDR2: ENHRY and SYGVKD. V gave up 6 bases and J gave up 5 bases; unmatched junction bases: 13. The CDR3 spans 16 residues. CDR3 sequence (DNA): TGTGCCATCAGCGACCATACCCGGACAGGAGATCAGCCCCAGCATTTT. This codes for CAISDHTRTGDQPQHF.

The chain recombines TRBV7-8 with TRBJ1-2; 7 bases fit TRBD1. Germline V gene sequence: CDR1 SGHVS, CDR2 FQNEAQ. The junction had 8 bases not matched to a gene; V was cut back by 2 bases and J by 5 bases. This CDR3 contains 15 residues. The CDR3 DNA reads TGTGCCAGCAGCTTATGGGGGACAGCTGGGTATGGCTACACCTTC. As protein: CASSLWGTAGYGYTF.

This chain uses TRBV5-1 with TRBJ2-7; 15 positions agree with TRBD2. J lost 4 bases, V lost 3 bases, and 11 bases had no gene match. The CDR3 is made up of 18 amino acids. Germline values: CDR1 SGHRS, CDR2 YFSETQ. CDR3 in amino acids: CASSYRGGLAGGGYEQYF. The CDR3 coding sequence is TGCGCCAGCAGCTACCGCGGGGGACTAGCGGGAGGTGGGTACGAGCAGTACTTC.

This clone was counted between two and nine times. The chain carries TRBV12-3 or TRBV12-4 and TRBJ1-2; no firm D call. This CDR3 is 12 amino acids long. V was shortened by 3 bases and J by 7 bases, with 9 bases between the two germline ends. CDR3 residues: CASSLGVSGYTF. The CDR3 DNA sequence: TGTGCCAGCAGTTTGGGTGTCTCTGGCTACACCTTC.

The V and J genes are TRBV14 and TRBJ2-7; D remains ambiguous. CDR1 is SGHDN, CDR2 FVKESK, per germline. The CDR3 length is 12 residues. Trimming pared 3 bases from V and 2 bases from J, leaving 5 bases between. The CDR3, as DNA: TGTGCCAGCAGCCAGCAGACCTACGAGCAGTACTTC. It encodes CASSQQTYEQYF. The full variable domain, rest sourced from reference TRBV14 and TRBJ2-7, is EAGVTQFPSHSVIEKGQTVTLRCDPISGHDNLYWYRRVMGKEIKFLLHFVKESKQDESGMPNNRFLAERTGGTYSTLKVQPAELEDSGVYFCASSQQTYEQYFGPGTRLTVT.

This chain uses TRBV2 with TRBJ2-1, with 11 bases fitting TRBD2. With 0 bases clipped from V and 9 bases from J, the junction kept 10 bases outside the gene matches. Germline V CDR1 and CDR2: SNHLY, FYNNEI. The CDR3 contains 17 residues. The DNA of the CDR3 is TGTGCCAGCAGTGAAGCGCTCAGACTAGCGGGAAGGGGTGAGCAGTTCTTC. It specifies CASSEALRLAGRGEQFF. The entire variable domain, with the rest obtained from reference TRBV2 and TRBJ2-1, is as follows: EPEVTQTPSHQVTQMGQEVILRCVPISNHLYFYWYRQILGQKVEFLVSFYNNEISEKSEIFDDQFSVERPDGSNFTLKIRSTKLEDSAMYFCASSEALRLAGRGEQFFGPGTRLTVL.

This chain links TRBV7-2 with TRBJ2-1; D might be TRBD2 (5 bases). V shed 2 bases and J shed 7 bases, with 6 bases lying between them. Germline V CDR1 and CDR2: SGHTA, FQGNSA. The CDR3 has 12 amino acids. In nucleotides, the CDR3 is TGTGCCAGCAGCTTAACTAGTAATGAGCAGTTCTTC. It translates to CASSLTSNEQFF. The full variable domain, in which reference TRBV7-2 and TRBJ2-1 provide the parts outside the CDR3, is GAGVSQSPSNKVTEKGKDVELRCDPISGHTALYWYRQSLGQGLEFLIYFQGNSAPDKSGLPSDRFSAERTGGSVSTLTIQRTQQEDSAVYLCASSLTSNEQFFGPGTRLTVL.

The chain uses TRBV9 and TRBJ2-1; D ambiguous. The CDR3 runs to 15 residues. Germline V gene lookup returns CDR1 SGDLS and CDR2 YYNGEE. The V and J ends lost 0 bases and 4 bases respectively, with 11 bases between them. CDR3 protein: CASSVVGQEYNEQFF. CDR3 DNA: TGTGCCAGCAGCGTAGTAGGCCAGGAATACAATGAGCAGTTCTTC.

The J gene is TRBJ2-3, the V gene TRBV2, with 8 bases lining up with TRBD2. The CDR3 loop spans 12 amino acids. Germline-derived CDR1 and CDR2 are SNHLY and FYNNEI. The V and J ends lost 5 bases and 6 bases, in that order; junction bases with no gene match: 1. The CDR3 loop reads CASSPGGDTQYF. In nucleotides, the CDR3 is TGTGCCAGCAGTCCGGGGGGGGATACGCAGTATTTT.

The chain couples TRBV20-1 to TRBJ2-1, with no clear D. This CDR3 has 14 residues. Germline lookup yields CDR1 DFQATT and CDR2 SNEGSKA (reference sequence). V dropped 3 bases and J dropped 0 bases, with 9 bases sitting between them. CDR3 DNA sequence: TGCAGTGCTAGTCCCCCGAGCTCCTACAATGAGCAGTTCTTC. Amino acid sequence: CSASPPSSYNEQFF.

This rearrangement joins TRBV29-1 to TRBJ2-7; 11 nucleotides line up with TRBD2. CDR1 and CDR2 (germline): SQVTM, ANQGSEA. J gave up 7 bases and V 7 bases, and 12 bases lay outside the gene matches. The CDR3 totals 14 residues. The CDR3 region has the DNA TGCAGCGGATTAGGTGTAGCGGGAGGGCTGGAGCAGTACTTC. Protein sequence: CSGLGVAGGLEQYF.

This clone has just a few counts. The V and J genes are TRBV6-5 and TRBJ2-7; 8 nucleotides match TRBD2. The ends lost 6 bases at V and 3 bases at J; junction bases unmatched: 10. The CDR3 sequence is 15 residues long. Germline V gene lookup returns CDR1 MNHEY and CDR2 SVGAGI. The CDR3 DNA follows: TGTGCCAGCAGACACCAACTAGCGGTGAACTACGAGCAGTACTTC. Encoded protein: CASRHQLAVNYEQYF.

This sequence joins TRBV6-1 and TRBJ1-4; 7 bases match TRBD1. The V gene's germline CDR1 is MNHNS and CDR2 SASEGT. V gave up 8 bases and J gave up 0 bases; unmatched junction bases: 6. CDR3 length: 15 amino acids. CDR3 sequence (DNA): TGTGCCAGCTCTGACAGGGACGCAACTAATGAAAAACTGTTTTTT. It translates to CASSDRDATNEKLFF.

This rearrangement joins TRBV3-1 (or the pseudogene TRBV3-2) to TRBJ2-1, with 10 bases matching TRBD2. The trim removed 3 bases at V and 7 bases at J, leaving 9 bases unmatched. Germline CDR1 is LGHDT and CDR2 is YNNKEL (reference sequence). This CDR3 comprises 16 residues. Here the CDR3 reads CASSQTRTSGRNEQFF. CDR3 DNA: TGTGCCAGCAGCCAGACGAGGACTAGCGGCCGTAATGAGCAGTTCTTC.

The V gene is TRBV21-1, the J gene TRBJ2-7; TRBD2 was called by the table and not checked on the DNA. TRBV21-1 is deemed a pseudogene. This CDR3 is 15 amino acids long. The DNA of the CDR3 is TGTGCCAGCAGCAAAGCCACGGGGTGGCTGGTCAAGCAGTACTTC. The encoded protein is CASSKATGWLVKQYF.

This chain uses TRBV30 with TRBJ2-1; D ambiguous. Germline values: CDR1 GTSNPN, CDR2 SVGIG (reference sequence). Trimming stripped 0 bases from V and 0 bases from J, with 9 bases between. The CDR3 covers 15 residues. The chain's CDR3 is CAWSVDPSSYNEQFF. The CDR3 DNA reads TGTGCCTGGAGTGTCGACCCAAGCTCCTACAATGAGCAGTTCTTC.

The chain recombines TRBV9 with TRBJ1-6, with 11 bases matching TRBD1. This CDR3 contains 15 residues. With V trimmed by 3 bases and J by 9 bases, 5 bases remained unmatched. Germline-derived CDR1 and CDR2 are SGDLS and YYNGEE. The CDR3 loop reads CASSAGTGGGSPLHF. The DNA for the CDR3 is TGTGCCAGCAGCGCTGGGACAGGGGGAGGTTCACCCCTCCACTTT.

This CDR3 reads CSAYRGTSGATGELFF. The DNA of the CDR3 is TGCAGCGCATACAGGGGAACTAGCGGAGCCACCGGGGAGCTGTTTTTT. V gene TRBV29-1 combines with J gene TRBJ2-2, with D perhaps TRBD2 (8 bases). The ends were cut back, 7 bases at V and 4 bases at J, with 22 bases in the middle. Germline CDR1 is SQVTM and CDR2 is ANQGSEA. This CDR3 region has 16 residues.

The chain links TRBV14 to TRBJ2-5; D call uncertain. The CDR3 length is 12 residues. V was clipped by 4 bases and J by 1 base, with 4 bases between them. In germline, CDR1 is SGHDN, CDR2 FVKESK. Written as DNA, the CDR3 is TGTGCCAGCAGCCCCTCCCAAGAGACCCAGTACTTC. Protein sequence: CASSPSQETQYF.

The rearrangement uses TRBV28 and TRBJ2-3; D remains ambiguous. The CDR3 length is 12 residues. Per the germline V gene, CDR1 is MDHEN and CDR2 is SYDVKM. The V and J ends lost 5 bases and 7 bases respectively, with 10 bases between them. The CDR3 DNA follows: TGTGCCAGCAGTGCCCTCACCCATACGCAGTATTTT. Encoded protein: CASSALTHTQYF.

The chain links TRBV7-6 to TRBJ2-1, with D perhaps matching TRBD2 (5 bases). The CDR3 sequence is 15 residues long. Per germline, CDR1 SGHVS and CDR2 FNYEAQ. V lost 5 bases, J lost 3 bases, and 14 bases lay in between. The CDR3 DNA follows: TGTGCCAGCAGCGAAAGCGGAAACTACTACAATGAGCAGTTCTTC. Residues: CASSESGNYYNEQFF.